A selection of T cell receptor beta chains follows, all from one sample in a study of control samples from healthy donors and cancer patients. Produced via immunoSEQ multiplex PCR; TCRdb's table is partial and in-frame only. The sample includes about 220,000 clones, over 90% of them seen just once. The sequenced sample consisted of blood. These receptors all come from a man aged 45-60 years in good health. The CDR3 runs from the conserved cysteine through the conserved F or W. D genes are given only for firm matches. Expanded clones get a size class; other rows say once, few or many, or leave the size out.

D gene	V gene	J gene	clone size	CDR3 DNA	CDR3 protein
TRBD2	TRBV6-2/TRBV6-3	TRBJ2-7	NA	TGTGCCAGCAGTCGCCCTAGCGGGGGGACTCCCTACGAGCAGTACTTC	CASSRPSGGTPYEQYF
TRBD1	TRBV15	TRBJ2-7	NA	TGTGCCACCAGCAACGTTGACAGGGGGTACTACGAGCAGTACTTC	CATSNVDRGYYEQYF
NA	TRBV28	TRBJ2-7	NA	TGTGCCAGCAGTTCCGCAGGGGGGTACCTCTCCTACGAGCAGTACTTC	CASSSAGGYLSYEQYF
NA	TRBV19	TRBJ1-1	NA	TGTGCCAGTAGTATTGGGCGGACCAGGTCTGAAGCTTTCTTT	CASSIGRTRSEAFF
TRBD1	TRBV6-5	TRBJ1-2	few	TGTGCCAGCAGTTACGGTAGGACAGGGGACTATGGCTACACCTTC	CASSYGRTGDYGYTF
TRBD1	TRBV5-1	TRBJ2-7	NA	TGCGCCAGCAGCCCGGGACAGGCGGCTCGGGAGCAGTACTTC	CASSPGQAAREQYF
NA	TRBV21-1	TRBJ1-5	NA	TGTGCCAGCAGTTCGCGAGGGCCCAATCAGCCCCAGCATTTT	CASSSRGPNQPQHF
NA	TRBV6-1	TRBJ1-5	NA	TGTGCCAGCAGTGAATGGGGAGGTTTGAAGCCCCAGCATTTT	CASSEWGGLKPQHF
TRBD1	TRBV6-5	TRBJ1-2	NA	TGTGCCAGCAGTTACTCGACGGGCAGGGGGAAGTATGGCTACACCTTC	CASSYSTGRGKYGYTF
TRBD1	TRBV7-2	TRBJ2-1	NA	TGTGCCAGCAGCCCGGACAGGGCCCTATACAATGAGCAGTTCTTC	CASSPDRALYNEQFF
NA	TRBV30	TRBJ1-2	NA	TGTGCCTGGGCCAGGGACTCTAACTATGGCTACACCTTC	CAWARDSNYGYTF
NA	TRBV7-2	TRBJ2-5	NA	TGTGCCAGCAGCAAGGGTTACTTTGGGACCCAGTACTTC	CASSKGYFGTQYF
TRBD1	TRBV15	TRBJ1-6	NA	TGTGCCACCAGCAGAGAGGGGACAGCAAATTCACCCCTCCACTTT	CATSREGTANSPLHF
TRBD2	TRBV5-5	TRBJ2-7	once	TGTGCCAGCAGCCTCCTTGGCGGGGGGAGTTACGAGCAGTACTTC	CASSLLGGGSYEQYF
NA	TRBV2	TRBJ2-2	NA	TGTGCCAGCAGTGAGGCACCTACCGGGGAGCTGTTTTTT	CASSEAPTGELFF
NA	TRBV5-1	TRBJ1-2	NA	TGCGCCAGCTCCGACAGTGGTCGGTATGGCTACACCTTC	CASSDSGRYGYTF
NA	TRBV3-1/TRBV3-2	TRBJ2-1	NA	TGTGCCAGCAGCCAAGTAGGCGGAATCCGTATGGAAAGTGAGCAGTTCTTC	CASSQVGGIRMESEQFF
NA	TRBV6-6	TRBJ2-3	NA	TGTGCCAGCAGCAGGGACCCCACAGATACGCAGTATTTT	CASSRDPTDTQYF
NA	TRBV6-2/TRBV6-3	TRBJ2-3	NA	TGTGCCAGCAGTTACAGGCCTAGGGGTGGATTTAGAGATACGCAGTATTTT	CASSYRPRGGFRDTQYF
NA	TRBV9	TRBJ2-2	once	TGTGCCAGCAGCGTAGTTACGACGACCGGGGAGCTGTTTTTT	CASSVVTTTGELFF
NA	TRBV12-1	TRBJ2-7	once	TGTGCCAGCAGCCCGGAGGGGACAGGTGCGGACGAGCAGTACTTC	CASSPEGTGADEQYF
NA	TRBV14	TRBJ1-1	NA	TGTGCCAGCAGCCAAGTATTGGGACGGAAGGGGAGGGACACTGAAGCTTTCTTT	CASSQVLGRKGRDTEAFF
TRBD1	TRBV28	TRBJ1-1	once	TGTGCCAGCAGACGAACAGGGGGCACTGAAGCTTTCTTT	CASRRTGGTEAFF
NA	TRBV20-1	TRBJ1-1	NA	TGCAGTGCTAGTGGGGGAGGGGCGACAGTTGGCACTGAAGCTTTCTTT	CSASGGGATVGTEAFF
NA	TRBV27	TRBJ1-3	NA	TGTGCCAGCAGTTTGTACGGAGGGAACACCATATATTTT	CASSLYGGNTIYF
NA	TRBV14	TRBJ2-4	NA	TGTGCCAGCAGCCCGACACTGACTCAAGGAATGGCCAAAAACATTCAGTACTTC	CASSPTLTQGMAKNIQYF
NA	TRBV5-4	TRBJ1-1	NA	TGTGCCAGCAGCTTTGTGGGGACGAACACTGAAGCTTTCTTT	CASSFVGTNTEAFF
TRBD2	TRBV24-1	TRBJ2-1	NA	TGTGCCACCAGTGACTCTAGCGGGGGGTCGTACAATGAGCAGTTCTTC	CATSDSSGGSYNEQFF
NA	TRBV6-6	TRBJ2-5	NA	TGTGCCAGCGCTACCATTACCGGTATCCAAGAGACCCAGTACTTC	CASATITGIQETQYF
TRBD2	TRBV18	TRBJ2-7	NA	TGTGCCAGCTCACCACCTAGCGGGGCTTACGAGCAGTACTTC	CASSPPSGAYEQYF
NA	TRBV6-5	TRBJ1-5	NA	TGTGCCAGCAGGCCAACTACAGGGATGGGACAGCCCCAGCATTTT	CASRPTTGMGQPQHF
TRBD1	TRBV28	TRBJ1-6	NA	TGTGCCAGCAGTATCCTCAGGGGGCGAGATTCACCCCTCCACTTT	CASSILRGRDSPLHF
NA	TRBV7-2	TRBJ1-5	NA	TGTGCCAGCAGCCTTGAGGGGGGACGGGCCCAGCATTTT	CASSLEGGRAQHF
TRBD1	TRBV5-1	TRBJ2-1	NA	TGCGCCAGCAGCACGGACAGGGGGACGGGGGAGCAGTTCTTC	CASSTDRGTGEQFF
NA	TRBV5-6	TRBJ2-2	NA	TGTGCCAGCAGCCTCGCGAACACCGGGGAGCTGTTTTTT	CASSLANTGELFF
TRBD1	TRBV7-9	TRBJ2-7	NA	TGTGCCAGCAGCTTAGGAGCACAGGGGGCCCGATACGAGCAGTACTTC	CASSLGAQGARYEQYF
NA	TRBV5-4	TRBJ2-7	NA	TGTGCCAGCAGCTTGGCTATTGGAGTTGAGCAGTACTTC	CASSLAIGVEQYF
NA	TRBV6-5	TRBJ1-2	once	TGTGCCAGCAGATTGGACGGTAACTATGGCTACACCTTC	CASRLDGNYGYTF
NA	TRBV6-5	TRBJ1-2	NA	TGTGCCAGCCGCCGGGGGGCAGATGGCTACACCTTC	CASRRGADGYTF
NA	TRBV2	TRBJ1-5	NA	TGTGCCAGCAGGCCCATCAGGGGAATCAATCAGCCCCAGCATTTT	CASRPIRGINQPQHF
TRBD1	TRBV5-1	TRBJ1-4	NA	TGCGCCAGCAGCCCTCAGGCAGGGGGAGACGAAAAACTGTTTTTT	CASSPQAGGDEKLFF
TRBD1	TRBV6-2/TRBV6-3	TRBJ1-1	NA	TGTGCCAGCAGTCGGCGGGGACAGGGGGGAAACACTGAAGCTTTCTTT	CASSRRGQGGNTEAFF
NA	TRBV4-2	TRBJ1-1	few	TGTGCCAGCAGCCAAATGGGCCGACAGGTGAACACTGAAGCTTTCTTT	CASSQMGRQVNTEAFF
TRBD1	TRBV10-2	TRBJ2-5	once	TGCGCCAGCAAAGGGACAGAGATAAATCAAGAGACCCAGTACTTC	CASKGTEINQETQYF
NA	TRBV20-1	TRBJ2-5	NA	TGCAGTGGAGGAGTTCAAGAGACCCAGTACTTC	CSGGVQETQYF